A selection of T cell receptor beta chains follows, all from one sample in a study of blood T cell repertoires in COVID-19. The table came from immunoSEQ multiplex PCR; TCRdb's copy has only in-frame clones and leaves some out. The top ten hold approximately 8.3% of the sample, which has 450,000 to 500,000 clones, less than 90% seen once. Sequenced sample: PBMCs or T cells enriched from blood (not recorded which). These TCRs come from a woman aged 55 to 70 who had recovered from COVID-19. CDR3s include the opening cysteine and the closing phenylalanine or tryptophan. Each record gives: V gene, D gene, J gene, clone size, CDR3 DNA, CDR3 protein. D genes are given only for firm matches. Size values are once, few and many counts, or a class for expanded clones, and some rows have none.

V gene: TRBV2
D gene: TRBD2
J gene: TRBJ2-3
clone size: .
CDR3 DNA: TGTGCCAGCAGTAAGCGGGGGATTAGGGATACGCAGTATTTT
CDR3 protein: CASSKRGIRDTQYF

V gene: TRBV7-9
D gene: .
J gene: TRBJ1-1
clone size: .
CDR3 DNA: TGTGCCAGCAGCTCGCAGGCGGGGTTGAACACTGAAGCTTTCTTT
CDR3 protein: CASSSQAGLNTEAFF

V gene: TRBV5-1
D gene: .
J gene: TRBJ2-3
clone size: once
CDR3 DNA: TGCGCCAGCAGCTATGGAGCGGAAGATACGCAGTATTTT
CDR3 protein: CASSYGAEDTQYF

V gene: TRBV5-1
D gene: .
J gene: TRBJ2-2
clone size: .
CDR3 DNA: TGCGCCAGCAGTGCCGGGACTCAGACCGGGGAGCTGTTTTTT
CDR3 protein: CASSAGTQTGELFF

V gene: TRBV4-1
D gene: .
J gene: TRBJ1-1
clone size: .
CDR3 DNA: TGCGCCAGCAGCCAAGAAGGAAACAGGGTGACTGAAGCTTTCTTT
CDR3 protein: CASSQEGNRVTEAFF

V gene: TRBV6-2/TRBV6-3
D gene: .
J gene: TRBJ2-7
clone size: .
CDR3 DNA: TGTGCCAGCAGTTACGGACACTGGGGGGTGTACGAGCAGTACTTC
CDR3 protein: CASSYGHWGVYEQYF

V gene: TRBV19
D gene: TRBD2
J gene: TRBJ2-7
clone size: .
CDR3 DNA: TGTGCCAGTAGTCCACGGGCTCTAGCGGGGGGGCCCAACTACGAGCAGTACTTC
CDR3 protein: CASSPRALAGGPNYEQYF

V gene: TRBV28
D gene: .
J gene: TRBJ1-3
clone size: few
CDR3 DNA: TGTGCCAGCAGTTCCCGCGGGGGGGCGGGAAACACCATATATTTT
CDR3 protein: CASSSRGGAGNTIYF

V gene: TRBV5-6
D gene: TRBD1
J gene: TRBJ1-1
clone size: .
CDR3 DNA: TGTGCCAGCAGCTGGGGGACAGGGGACACTGAAGCTTTCTTT
CDR3 protein: CASSWGTGDTEAFF

V gene: TRBV7-6
D gene: TRBD2
J gene: TRBJ2-2
clone size: few
CDR3 DNA: TGTGCCAGCAGCTTATGGGGGGGAACCGGGGAGCTGTTTTTT
CDR3 protein: CASSLWGGTGELFF

V gene: TRBV7-9
D gene: .
J gene: TRBJ2-7
clone size: .
CDR3 DNA: TGTGCCAGCAGCTTAGATGGCAGGGTGGCCTACGAGCAGTACTTC
CDR3 protein: CASSLDGRVAYEQYF

V gene: TRBV5-1
D gene: TRBD1
J gene: TRBJ2-5
clone size: .
CDR3 DNA: TGCGCCAGCAGCTTGGCGTCCCAGGGGGTGGAGACCCAGTACTTC
CDR3 protein: CASSLASQGVETQYF

V gene: TRBV12-3/TRBV12-4
D gene: TRBD1
J gene: TRBJ2-5
clone size: .
CDR3 DNA: TGTGCCTCGGCAGGGGGTGATCAAGAGACCCAGTACTTC
CDR3 protein: CASAGGDQETQYF

V gene: TRBV18
D gene: TRBD2
J gene: TRBJ2-5
clone size: .
CDR3 DNA: TGTGCCAGCTCACCACTAAGCGCTAGCGGAGAGACCCAGTACTTC
CDR3 protein: CASSPLSASGETQYF

V gene: TRBV24-1
D gene: .
J gene: TRBJ1-2
clone size: .
CDR3 DNA: TGTGCCACCAGTGATCCCGGCGGAAACTATGGCTACACCTTC
CDR3 protein: CATSDPGGNYGYTF

V gene: TRBV7-2
D gene: .
J gene: TRBJ1-1
clone size: .
CDR3 DNA: TGTGCCAGCAGCTTAGCGCGGCGGGCGCCCCCCCACACTGAAGCTTTCTTT
CDR3 protein: CASSLARRAPPHTEAFF

V gene: TRBV6-5
D gene: .
J gene: TRBJ1-1
clone size: .
CDR3 DNA: TGTGCCAGCAGCTCAGGGTGGACTGAAGCTTTCTTT
CDR3 protein: CASSSGWTEAFF

V gene: TRBV2
D gene: TRBD2
J gene: TRBJ2-1
clone size: .
CDR3 DNA: TGTGCCAGCAGTTTAGCGGGGGGGCCCTACAATGAGCAGTTCTTC
CDR3 protein: CASSLAGGPYNEQFF

V gene: TRBV11-3
D gene: TRBD2
J gene: TRBJ2-5
clone size: few
CDR3 DNA: TGTGCCAGCAGCCCGGGACTAGCGGGATCAGAGACCCAGTACTTC
CDR3 protein: CASSPGLAGSETQYF

V gene: TRBV9
D gene: TRBD1
J gene: TRBJ2-3
clone size: .
CDR3 DNA: TGTGCCAGCAGCGTAGGAGTTTCAGGGGGCCTTCTCACAGATACGCAGTATTTT
CDR3 protein: CASSVGVSGGLLTDTQYF

V gene: TRBV13
D gene: TRBD2
J gene: TRBJ2-5
clone size: .
CDR3 DNA: TGTGCCAGCAGCTCAATGCGGGGGGGCCCGGAGACCCAGTACTTC
CDR3 protein: CASSSMRGGPETQYF

V gene: TRBV7-2
D gene: TRBD1
J gene: TRBJ1-6
clone size: few
CDR3 DNA: TGTGCCAGCAGCCGGGACAGGGAATCCACCCTCCACTTT
CDR3 protein: CASSRDRESTLHF

V gene: TRBV24-1
D gene: TRBD1
J gene: TRBJ2-5
clone size: .
CDR3 DNA: TGTGCCACCAGTCAGACAGGGTTCAAAGAGACCCAGTACTTC
CDR3 protein: CATSQTGFKETQYF

V gene: TRBV5-6
D gene: .
J gene: TRBJ2-1
clone size: .
CDR3 DNA: TGTGCCAGCAGCTATGGCATCTACAATGAGCAGTTCTTC
CDR3 protein: CASSYGIYNEQFF